The table lists the clone carrying this TCR beta chain with a few counts. This specimen comes from a study of CD8+ T cells in alopecia areata. Described treatment: oral pan-JAK inhibitor, 5-10 mg twice daily. TCR sequencing used cDNA made by reverse transcription of extracted RNA. Clones were sequenced by immunoSEQ multiplex PCR, and TCRdb holds only the in-frame ones, with some missing. The sample carries around 190,000 clones, 45% to 75% recorded once. CDR1 and CDR2 from the germline V gene are SQVTM and ANQGSEA. This CDR3 contains 17 residues. J lost 4 bases, V lost 2 bases, and 9 bases had no gene match.

The TCR was taken from a human donor with alopecia areata. The material was CD4+ T cells sorted from blood, obtained at week 4, from a patient treated with tofacitinib. This chain uses TRBV29-1 with TRBJ2-5; 14 positions match TRBD2. The CDR3 DNA reads as TGCAGCGTTGAAACGGGACTAGCGGGAGTAGTAGGAGAGACCCAGTACTTC. The encoded protein is CSVETGLAGVVGETQYF.